What follows describes a single T cell receptor beta chain. What it binds is not known. This specimen belongs to a study of beta chain features in type 1 diabetes. CD4+ naive, central memory, regulatory and stem cell-like memory subsets were isolated by sorting on CD45RO/CCR7/CD25/CD127/CD95/CD27. The CDR3 loop spans 14 amino acids. Germline CDR1 ENHRY, CDR2 SYGVKD. J lost 0 bases, V lost 6 bases, and 2 bases had no gene match. Findings and caveats of the study: Shorter templates may be favored by PCR, equally so in patients and controls. For Type 1 diabetes patients, all four CD4+ subsets carried TCRB CDR3s that were moderately but significantly shorter. Sampled from patients, naive, central memory and Treg TCRB repertoires appeared more similar than those sampled from healthy donors. VDJ junctions from patients with type 1 diabetes contained fewer insertions and more deletions.

Expressed TCRB transcripts were sequenced because the entire RNA isolate underwent reverse transcription. Sequencing used immunoSEQ multiplex PCR; TCRdb keeps in-frame clones, though not all of them. The sample yields about 14,000 clones, approximately 60% seen once. This chain uses TRBV10-3 with TRBJ1-1; 9 positions match TRBD1. This clonotype originated in a woman aged 18-29 years with type 1 diabetes. Sequenced input: stem cell memory CD4+ T cells from blood. As DNA, the CDR3 is TGTGCCATCAGGGGGACAGGGATGAACACTGAAGCTTTCTTT. It codes for CAIRGTGMNTEAFF.